Sequencing of this T cell receptor (beta chain) was carried out in a study of T cells in pancreatic ductal adenocarcinoma. Study outcomes and limitations: Compared with tumor, blood showed more total productive templates and roughly 8-fold more clonotypes. This surgical cohort overrepresents the minority presenting with early-stage disease.

The CDR3 has 15 amino acids. From germline, CDR1 is MNHNY and CDR2 SVGAGI (reference sequence). With 5 bases removed from V and 0 bases from J, the gap between germline ends came to 11 bases. Assay used: immunoSEQ multiplex PCR; TCRdb lists only in-frame clones, some missing. In the table there are 25,000 to 35,000 clones, about 92% of which are singletons. This clone was seen a few times. Antigen: not known. The selected patients with pancreatic ductal adenocarcinoma had surgery but no neoadjuvant therapy. The sequence was collected from a human donor with pancreatic ductal adenocarcinoma. The chain recombines TRBV6-6 with TRBJ2-1; D not certain. The sequencing sample was made of PBMCs. The CDR3 region is CASSPLASSYNEQFF. The DNA for the CDR3 is TGTGCCAGCAGTCCGCTCGCGAGCTCCTACAATGAGCAGTTCTTC.